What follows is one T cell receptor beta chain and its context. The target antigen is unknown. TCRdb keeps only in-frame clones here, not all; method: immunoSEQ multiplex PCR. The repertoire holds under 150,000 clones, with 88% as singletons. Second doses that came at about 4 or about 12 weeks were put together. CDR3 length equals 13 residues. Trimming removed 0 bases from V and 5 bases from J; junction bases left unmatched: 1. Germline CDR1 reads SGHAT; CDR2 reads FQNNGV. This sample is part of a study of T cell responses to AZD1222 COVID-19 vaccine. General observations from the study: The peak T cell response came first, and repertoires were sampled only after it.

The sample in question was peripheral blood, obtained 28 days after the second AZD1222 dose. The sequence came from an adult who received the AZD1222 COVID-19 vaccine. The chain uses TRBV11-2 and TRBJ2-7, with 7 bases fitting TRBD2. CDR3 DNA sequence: TGTGCCAGCAGCTTAGATGCGGGGGACGAGCAGTACTTC. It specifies CASSLDAGDEQYF.